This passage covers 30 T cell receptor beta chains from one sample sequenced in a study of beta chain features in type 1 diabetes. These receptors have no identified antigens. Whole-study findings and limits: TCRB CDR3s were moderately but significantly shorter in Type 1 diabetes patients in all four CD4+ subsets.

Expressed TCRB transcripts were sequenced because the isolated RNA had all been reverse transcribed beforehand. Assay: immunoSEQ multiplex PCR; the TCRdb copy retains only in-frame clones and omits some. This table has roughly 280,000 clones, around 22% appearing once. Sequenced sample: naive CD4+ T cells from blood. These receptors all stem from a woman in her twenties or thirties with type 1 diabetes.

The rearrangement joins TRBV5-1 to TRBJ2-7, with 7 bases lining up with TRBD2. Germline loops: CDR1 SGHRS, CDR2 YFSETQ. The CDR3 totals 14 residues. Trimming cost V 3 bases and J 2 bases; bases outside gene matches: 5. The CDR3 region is CASSWVAGAYEQYF. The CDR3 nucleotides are TGCGCCAGCAGCTGGGTAGCGGGCGCCTACGAGCAGTACTTC.

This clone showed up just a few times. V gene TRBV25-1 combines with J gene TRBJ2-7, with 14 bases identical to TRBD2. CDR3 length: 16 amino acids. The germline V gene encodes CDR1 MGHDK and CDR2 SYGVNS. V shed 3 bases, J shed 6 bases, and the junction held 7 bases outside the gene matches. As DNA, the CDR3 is TGTGCCAGCAGTGACTCCGGGACTAGCGGGAGTTCCGAGCAGTACTTC. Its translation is CASSDSGTSGSSEQYF.

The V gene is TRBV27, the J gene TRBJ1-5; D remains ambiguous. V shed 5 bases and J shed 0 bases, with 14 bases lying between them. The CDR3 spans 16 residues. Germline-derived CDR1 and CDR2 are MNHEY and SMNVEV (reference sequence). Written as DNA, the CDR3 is TGTGCCAGCAGTCCCCAGGCAACATATAGCAATCAGCCCCAGCATTTT. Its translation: CASSPQATYSNQPQHF.

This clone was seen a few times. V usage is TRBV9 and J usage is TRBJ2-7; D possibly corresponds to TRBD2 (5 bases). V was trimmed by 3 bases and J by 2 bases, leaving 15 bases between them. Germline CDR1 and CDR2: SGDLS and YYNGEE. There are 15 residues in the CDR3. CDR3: CASSDQAESTYEQYF. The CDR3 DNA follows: TGTGCCAGCAGCGACCAAGCGGAATCGACCTACGAGCAGTACTTC.

The CDR3 protein is CSVGGTSGRGDTQYF. The CDR3 nucleotides read TGCAGCGTTGGAGGGACTAGCGGGAGGGGAGATACGCAGTATTTT. This chain links TRBV29-1 with TRBJ2-3, with TRBD2 matching over 16 bases. CDR3 length: 15 residues. The V gene's germline CDR1 is SQVTM and CDR2 ANQGSEA. Trimming removed 4 bases from V and 5 bases from J; junction bases left unmatched: 3.

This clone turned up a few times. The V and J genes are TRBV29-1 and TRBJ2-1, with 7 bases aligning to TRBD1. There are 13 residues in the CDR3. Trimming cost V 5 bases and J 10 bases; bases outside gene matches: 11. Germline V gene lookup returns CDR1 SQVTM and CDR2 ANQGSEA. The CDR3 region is CSVSPITGDEQFF. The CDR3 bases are TGCAGCGTTTCACCCATAACAGGGGACGAGCAGTTCTTC.

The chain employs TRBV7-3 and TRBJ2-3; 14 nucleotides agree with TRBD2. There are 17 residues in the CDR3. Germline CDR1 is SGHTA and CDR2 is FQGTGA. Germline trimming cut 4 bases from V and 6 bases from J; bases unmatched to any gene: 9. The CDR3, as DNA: TGTGCCAGCAGCTCACATATGGGGACTAGCGGGAGTGATACGCAGTATTTT. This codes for CASSSHMGTSGSDTQYF.

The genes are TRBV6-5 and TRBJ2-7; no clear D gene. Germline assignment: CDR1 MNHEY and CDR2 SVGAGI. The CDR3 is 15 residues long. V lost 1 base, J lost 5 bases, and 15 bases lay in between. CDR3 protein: CASSYWSSTVNEQYF. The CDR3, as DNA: TGTGCCAGCAGTTACTGGAGTAGTACGGTCAACGAGCAGTACTTC.

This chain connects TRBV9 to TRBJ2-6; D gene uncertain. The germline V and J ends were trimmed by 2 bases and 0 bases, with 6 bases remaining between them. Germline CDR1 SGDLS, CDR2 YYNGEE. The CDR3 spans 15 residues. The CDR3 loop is CASSVLNSGANVLTF. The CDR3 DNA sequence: TGTGCCAGCAGCGTGCTAAACTCTGGGGCCAACGTCCTGACTTTC.

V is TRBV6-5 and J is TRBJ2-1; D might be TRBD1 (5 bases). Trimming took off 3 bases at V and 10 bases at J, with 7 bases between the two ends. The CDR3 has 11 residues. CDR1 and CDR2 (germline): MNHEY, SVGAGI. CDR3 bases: TGTGCCAGCAGTTATGGGGCCGAGCAGTTCTTC. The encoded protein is CASSYGAEQFF.

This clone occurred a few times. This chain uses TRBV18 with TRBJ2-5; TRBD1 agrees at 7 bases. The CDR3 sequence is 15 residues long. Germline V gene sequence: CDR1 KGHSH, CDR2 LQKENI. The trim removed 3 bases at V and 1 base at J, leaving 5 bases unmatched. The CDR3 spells CASSPLGQLQETQYF. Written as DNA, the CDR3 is TGTGCCAGCTCACCCCTGGGACAGCTCCAAGAGACCCAGTACTTC.

Here the CDR3 reads CSSGTGYGYTF. As DNA, the CDR3 is TGCAGCTCCGGGACAGGGTATGGCTACACCTTC. This rearrangement joins TRBV20-1 to TRBJ1-2, with 9 bases that match TRBD1. This CDR3 is 11 amino acids long. Germline V lookup: CDR1 DFQATT, CDR2 SNEGSKA (reference sequence).

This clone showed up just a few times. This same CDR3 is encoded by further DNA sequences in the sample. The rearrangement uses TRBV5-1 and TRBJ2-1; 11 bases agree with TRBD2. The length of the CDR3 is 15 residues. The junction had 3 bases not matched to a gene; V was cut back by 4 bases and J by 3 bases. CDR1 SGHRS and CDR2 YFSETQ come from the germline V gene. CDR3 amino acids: CASSLGLAGYNEQFF. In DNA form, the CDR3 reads TGCGCCAGCAGCCTAGGACTAGCGGGCTACAATGAGCAGTTCTTC.

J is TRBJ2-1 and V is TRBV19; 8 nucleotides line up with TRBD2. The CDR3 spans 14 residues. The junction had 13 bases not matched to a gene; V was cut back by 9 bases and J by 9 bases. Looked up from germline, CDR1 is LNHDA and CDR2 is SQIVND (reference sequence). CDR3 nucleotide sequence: TGTGCCAGCACTCCCGGGACTAGTATCAGTGAGCAGTTCTTC. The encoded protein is CASTPGTSISEQFF. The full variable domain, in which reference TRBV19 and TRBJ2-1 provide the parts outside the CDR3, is DGGITQSPKYLFRKEGQNVTLSCEQNLNHDAMYWYRQDPGQGLRLIYYSQIVNDFQKGDIAEGYSVSREKKESFPLTVTSAQKNPTAFYLCASTPGTSISEQFFGPGTRLTVL.

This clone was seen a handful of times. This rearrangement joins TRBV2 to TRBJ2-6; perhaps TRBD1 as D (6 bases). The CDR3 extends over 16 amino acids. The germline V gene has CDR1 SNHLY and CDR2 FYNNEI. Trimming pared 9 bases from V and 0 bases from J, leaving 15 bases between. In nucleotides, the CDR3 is TGTGCCAGACAGACAGGTGGGCTCTCTGGGGCCAACGTCCTGACTTTC. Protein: CARQTGGLSGANVLTF.

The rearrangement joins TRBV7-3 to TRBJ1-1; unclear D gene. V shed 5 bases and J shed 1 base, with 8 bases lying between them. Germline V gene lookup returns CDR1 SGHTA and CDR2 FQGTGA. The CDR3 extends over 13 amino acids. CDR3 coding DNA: TGTGCCAGCAGCCATGAACAGAACACTGAAGCTTTCTTT. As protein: CASSHEQNTEAFF.

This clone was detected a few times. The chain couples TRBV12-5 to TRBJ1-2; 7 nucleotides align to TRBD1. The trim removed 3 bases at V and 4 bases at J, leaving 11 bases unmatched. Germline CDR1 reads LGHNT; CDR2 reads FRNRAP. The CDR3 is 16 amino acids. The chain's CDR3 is CASGLERTGDIYGYTF. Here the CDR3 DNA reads TGTGCTAGTGGTTTAGAAAGGACAGGCGACATCTATGGCTACACCTTC.

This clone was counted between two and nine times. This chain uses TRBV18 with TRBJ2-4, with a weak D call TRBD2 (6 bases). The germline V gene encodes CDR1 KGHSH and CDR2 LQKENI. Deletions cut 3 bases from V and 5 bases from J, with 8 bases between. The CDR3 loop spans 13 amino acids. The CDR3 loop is CASSPGGENIQYF. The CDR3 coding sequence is TGTGCCAGCTCACCGGGGGGAGAAAACATTCAGTACTTC.

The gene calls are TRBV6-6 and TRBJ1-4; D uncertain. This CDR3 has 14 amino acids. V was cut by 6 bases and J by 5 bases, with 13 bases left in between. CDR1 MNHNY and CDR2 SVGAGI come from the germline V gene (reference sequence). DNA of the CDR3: TGTGCCAGCAGCCCCGAAGGGAGAAATGAAAAACTGTTTTTT. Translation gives CASSPEGRNEKLFF.

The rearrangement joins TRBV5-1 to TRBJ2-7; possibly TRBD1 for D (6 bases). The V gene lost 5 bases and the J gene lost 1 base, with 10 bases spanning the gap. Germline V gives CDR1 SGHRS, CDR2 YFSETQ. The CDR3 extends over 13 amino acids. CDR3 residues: CASSRDRSYEQYF. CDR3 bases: TGCGCCAGCAGTCGCGACAGGTCCTACGAGCAGTACTTC.

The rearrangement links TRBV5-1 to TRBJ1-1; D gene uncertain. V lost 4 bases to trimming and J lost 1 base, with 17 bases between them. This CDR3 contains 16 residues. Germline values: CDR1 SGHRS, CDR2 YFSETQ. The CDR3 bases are TGCGCCAGCAGCCCCGACCCAGGAGGGCCGAACACTGAAGCTTTCTTT. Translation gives CASSPDPGGPNTEAFF.

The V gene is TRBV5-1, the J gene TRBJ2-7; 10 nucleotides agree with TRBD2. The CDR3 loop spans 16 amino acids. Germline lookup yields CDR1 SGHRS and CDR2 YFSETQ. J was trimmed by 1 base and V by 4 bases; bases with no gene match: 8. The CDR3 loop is CASSVKGLATSYEQYF. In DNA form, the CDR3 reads TGCGCCAGCAGCGTCAAGGGACTAGCGACATCCTACGAGCAGTACTTC.

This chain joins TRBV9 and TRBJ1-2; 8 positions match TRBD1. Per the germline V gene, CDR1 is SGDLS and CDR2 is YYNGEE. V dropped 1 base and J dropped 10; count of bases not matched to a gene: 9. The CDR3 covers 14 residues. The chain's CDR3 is CASSVRQGLEPYTF. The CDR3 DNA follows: TGTGCCAGCAGCGTACGACAGGGGCTTGAACCCTACACCTTC.

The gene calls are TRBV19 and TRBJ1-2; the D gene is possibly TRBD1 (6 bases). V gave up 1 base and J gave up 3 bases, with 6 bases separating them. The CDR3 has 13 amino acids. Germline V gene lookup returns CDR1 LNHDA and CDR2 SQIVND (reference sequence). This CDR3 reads CASSIGTDYGYTF. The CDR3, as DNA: TGTGCCAGTAGTATAGGGACAGACTATGGCTACACCTTC.

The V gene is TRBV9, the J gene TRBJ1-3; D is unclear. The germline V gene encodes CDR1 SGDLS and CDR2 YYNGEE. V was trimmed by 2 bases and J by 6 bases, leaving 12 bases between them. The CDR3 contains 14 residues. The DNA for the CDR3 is TGTGCCAGCAGCGTCCGCCCTTCAGAAAACACCATATATTTT. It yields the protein CASSVRPSENTIYF.

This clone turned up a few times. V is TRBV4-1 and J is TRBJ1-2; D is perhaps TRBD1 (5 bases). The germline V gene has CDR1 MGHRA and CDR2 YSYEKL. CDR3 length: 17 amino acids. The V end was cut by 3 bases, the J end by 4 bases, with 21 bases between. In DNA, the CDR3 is TGCGCCAGCAGCCACGGTTCAGGGTCATCCGGCCCCTATGGCTACACCTTC. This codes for CASSHGSGSSGPYGYTF.

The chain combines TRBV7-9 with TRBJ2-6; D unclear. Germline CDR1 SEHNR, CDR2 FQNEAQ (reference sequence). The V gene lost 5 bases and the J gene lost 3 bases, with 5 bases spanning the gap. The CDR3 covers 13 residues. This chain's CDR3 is CASSPRGANVLTF. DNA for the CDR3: TGTGCCAGCAGCCCTCGTGGGGCCAACGTCCTGACTTTC.

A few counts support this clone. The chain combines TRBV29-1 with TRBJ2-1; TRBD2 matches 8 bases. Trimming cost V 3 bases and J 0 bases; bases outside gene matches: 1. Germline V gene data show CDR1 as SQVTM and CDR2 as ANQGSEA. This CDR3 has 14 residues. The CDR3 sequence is CSVDGRVSYNEQFF. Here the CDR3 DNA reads TGCAGCGTTGACGGGAGGGTCTCCTACAATGAGCAGTTCTTC.

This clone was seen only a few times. The CDR3 nucleotides read TGTGCCAGCAGCTCCGTATTCAGTGAAGCTTTCTTT. Amino acids: CASSSVFSEAFF. The rearrangement joins TRBV7-9 to TRBJ1-1, with D uncertain. Germline V gene sequence: CDR1 SEHNR, CDR2 FQNEAQ (reference sequence). Trimming left V 4 bases short and J 7 bases short, with 10 bases between. The CDR3 consists of 12 residues.

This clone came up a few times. The CDR3 nucleotides read TGTGCCTGGAGCAGGGAAGGCAATCAGCCCCAGCATTTT. It translates to CAWSREGNQPQHF. The genes are TRBV30 and TRBJ1-5; a possible D gene is TRBD1 (5 bases). V was clipped by 3 bases and J by 2 bases, with 8 bases between them. CDR1 GTSNPN and CDR2 SVGIG come from the germline V gene (reference sequence). The CDR3 is made up of 13 amino acids.